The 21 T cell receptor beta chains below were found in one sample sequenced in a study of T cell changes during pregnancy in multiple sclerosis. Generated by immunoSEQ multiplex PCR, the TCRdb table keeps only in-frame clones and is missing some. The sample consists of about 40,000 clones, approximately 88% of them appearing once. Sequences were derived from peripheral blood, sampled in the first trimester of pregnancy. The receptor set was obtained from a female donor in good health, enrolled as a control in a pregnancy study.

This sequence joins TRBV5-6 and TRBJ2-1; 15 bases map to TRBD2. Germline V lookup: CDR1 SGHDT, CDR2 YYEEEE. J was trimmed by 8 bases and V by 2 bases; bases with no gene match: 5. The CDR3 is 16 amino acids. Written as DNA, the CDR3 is TGTGCCAGCAGCTTCGGACTAGCGGGAGGGCCCGATGAGCAGTTCTTC. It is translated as CASSFGLAGGPDEQFF.

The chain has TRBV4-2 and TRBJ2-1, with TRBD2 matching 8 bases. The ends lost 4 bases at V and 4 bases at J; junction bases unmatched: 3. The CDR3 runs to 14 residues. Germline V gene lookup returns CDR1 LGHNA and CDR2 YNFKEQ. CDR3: CASSPGLEYNEQFF. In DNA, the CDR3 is TGTGCCAGCAGCCCGGGACTAGAATACAATGAGCAGTTCTTC.

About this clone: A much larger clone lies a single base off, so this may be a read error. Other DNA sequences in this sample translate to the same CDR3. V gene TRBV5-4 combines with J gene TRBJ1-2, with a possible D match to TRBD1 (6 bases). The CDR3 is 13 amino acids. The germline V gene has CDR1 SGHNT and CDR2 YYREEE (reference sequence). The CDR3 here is CASSPGQQYGYTF. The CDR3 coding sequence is TGCGCCAGCAGCCCCGGACAGCAATATGGCTACACCTTC.

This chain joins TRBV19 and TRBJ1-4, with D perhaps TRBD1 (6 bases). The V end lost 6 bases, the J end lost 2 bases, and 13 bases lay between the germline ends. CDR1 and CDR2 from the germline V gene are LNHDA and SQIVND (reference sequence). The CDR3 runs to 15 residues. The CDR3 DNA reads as TGTGCCAGTAGGGTACAGGGTTCGACTAATGAAAAACTGTTTTTT. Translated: CASRVQGSTNEKLFF.

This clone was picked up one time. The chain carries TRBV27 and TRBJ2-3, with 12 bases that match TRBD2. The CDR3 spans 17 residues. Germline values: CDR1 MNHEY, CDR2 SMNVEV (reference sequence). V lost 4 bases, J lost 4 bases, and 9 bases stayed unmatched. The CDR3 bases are TGTGCCAGCAGTTCCACCCGACTAGCGGGAGACCCAGATACGCAGTATTTT. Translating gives CASSSTRLAGDPDTQYF.

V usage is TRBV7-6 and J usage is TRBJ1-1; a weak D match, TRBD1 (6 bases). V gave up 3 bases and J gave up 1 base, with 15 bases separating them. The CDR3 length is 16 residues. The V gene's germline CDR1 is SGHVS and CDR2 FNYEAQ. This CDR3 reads CASSFSRQGPNTEAFF. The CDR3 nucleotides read TGTGCCAGCAGCTTTAGTAGGCAGGGGCCGAACACTGAAGCTTTCTTT.

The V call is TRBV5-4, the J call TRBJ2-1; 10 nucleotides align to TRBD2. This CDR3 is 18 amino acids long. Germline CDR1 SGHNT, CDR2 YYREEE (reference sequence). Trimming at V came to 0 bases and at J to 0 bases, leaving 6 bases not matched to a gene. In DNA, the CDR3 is TGTGCCAGCAGCTTGGGACTAGCGGGTTTAAGCTCCTACAATGAGCAGTTCTTC. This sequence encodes CASSLGLAGLSSYNEQFF.

The CDR3 DNA sequence: TGCGCCAGCAGCCCCTATACCTACAATGAGCAGTTCTTC. As protein: CASSPYTYNEQFF. The chain recombines TRBV4-1 with TRBJ2-1; D is undetermined. With 4 bases removed from V and 2 bases from J, the gap between germline ends came to 6 bases. CDR3 length equals 13 residues. Per germline, CDR1 MGHRA and CDR2 YSYEKL.

The CDR3 DNA reads as TGTGCCAGCAGCTCAGGACTAGCGACAGATACGCAGTATTTT. It yields the protein CASSSGLATDTQYF. V gene TRBV7-9 combines with J gene TRBJ2-3; 9 bases fit TRBD2. Germline assignment: CDR1 SEHNR and CDR2 FQNEAQ (reference sequence). V shed 4 bases and J 3 bases; nucleotides not matched to a gene: 2. The CDR3 runs to 14 residues.

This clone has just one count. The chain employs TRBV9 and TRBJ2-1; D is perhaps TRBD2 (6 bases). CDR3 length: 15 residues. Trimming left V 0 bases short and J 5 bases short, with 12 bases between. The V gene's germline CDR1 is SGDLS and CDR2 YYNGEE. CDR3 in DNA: TGTGCCAGCAGCGTAGGGGCTAGCGAACACAATGAGCAGTTCTTC. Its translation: CASSVGASEHNEQFF.

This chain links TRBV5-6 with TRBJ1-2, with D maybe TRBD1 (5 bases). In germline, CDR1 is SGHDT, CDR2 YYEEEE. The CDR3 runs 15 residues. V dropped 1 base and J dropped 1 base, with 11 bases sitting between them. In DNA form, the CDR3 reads TGTGCCAGCAGCTTGAGGACGGGACTTAACTATGGCTACACCTTC. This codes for CASSLRTGLNYGYTF.

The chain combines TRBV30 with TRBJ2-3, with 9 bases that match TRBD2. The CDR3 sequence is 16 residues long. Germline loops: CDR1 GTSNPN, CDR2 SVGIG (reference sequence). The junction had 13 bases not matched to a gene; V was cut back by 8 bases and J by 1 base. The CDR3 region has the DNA TGTGCCGGCGAAGTAGCGGGAGTTTTGGGCACAGATACGCAGTATTTT. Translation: CAGEVAGVLGTDTQYF.

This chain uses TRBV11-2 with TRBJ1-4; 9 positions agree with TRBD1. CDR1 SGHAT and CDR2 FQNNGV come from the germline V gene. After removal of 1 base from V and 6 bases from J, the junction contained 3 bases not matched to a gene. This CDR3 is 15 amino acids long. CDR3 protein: CASSLVTGGDEKLFF. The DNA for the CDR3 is TGTGCCAGCAGCTTAGTAACAGGGGGCGATGAAAAACTGTTTTTT.

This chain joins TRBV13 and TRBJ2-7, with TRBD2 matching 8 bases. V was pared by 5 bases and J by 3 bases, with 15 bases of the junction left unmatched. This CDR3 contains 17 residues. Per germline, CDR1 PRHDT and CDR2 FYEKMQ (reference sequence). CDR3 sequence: CASSPGGSGRSFYEQYF. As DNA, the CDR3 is TGTGCCAGCAGCCCCGGTGGCAGCGGGAGATCCTTCTACGAGCAGTACTTC.

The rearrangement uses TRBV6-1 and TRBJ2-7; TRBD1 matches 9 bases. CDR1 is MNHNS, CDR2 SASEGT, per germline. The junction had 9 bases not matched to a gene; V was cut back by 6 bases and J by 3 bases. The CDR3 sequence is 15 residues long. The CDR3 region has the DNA TGTGCCAGCAGGCCCGGACAGGGGAAAATCTACGAGCAGTACTTC. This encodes CASRPGQGKIYEQYF.

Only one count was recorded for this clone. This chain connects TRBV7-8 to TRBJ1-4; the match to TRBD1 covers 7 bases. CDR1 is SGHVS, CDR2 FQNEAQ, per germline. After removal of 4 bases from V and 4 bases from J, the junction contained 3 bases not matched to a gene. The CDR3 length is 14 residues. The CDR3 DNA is TGTGCCAGCAGCTCGGGACAGTTTAATGAAAAACTGTTTTTT. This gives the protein CASSSGQFNEKLFF.

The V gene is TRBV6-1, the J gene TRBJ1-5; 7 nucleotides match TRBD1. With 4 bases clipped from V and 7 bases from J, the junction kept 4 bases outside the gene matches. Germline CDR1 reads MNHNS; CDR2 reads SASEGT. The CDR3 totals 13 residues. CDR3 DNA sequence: TGTGCCAGCAGTGTGACAGGGAAACAGCCCCAGCATTTT. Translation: CASSVTGKQPQHF.

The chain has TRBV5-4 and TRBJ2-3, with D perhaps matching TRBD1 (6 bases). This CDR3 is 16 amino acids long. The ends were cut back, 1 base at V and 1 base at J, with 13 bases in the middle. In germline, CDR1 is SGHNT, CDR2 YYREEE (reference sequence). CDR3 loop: CASSLPRRQGTDTQYF. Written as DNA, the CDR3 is TGTGCCAGCAGCTTGCCTCGGCGACAGGGCACAGATACGCAGTATTTT.

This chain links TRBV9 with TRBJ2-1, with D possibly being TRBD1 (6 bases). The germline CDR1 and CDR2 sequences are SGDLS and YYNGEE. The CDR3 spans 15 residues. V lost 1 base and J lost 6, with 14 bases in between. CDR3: CASSVRALGANEQFF. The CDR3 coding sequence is TGTGCCAGCAGCGTACGGGCCTTGGGGGCCAATGAGCAGTTCTTC.

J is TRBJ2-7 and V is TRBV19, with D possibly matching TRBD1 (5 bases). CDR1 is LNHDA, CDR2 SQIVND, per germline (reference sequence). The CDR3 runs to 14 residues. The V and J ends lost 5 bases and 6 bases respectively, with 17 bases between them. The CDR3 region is CASSWGRTPLEQYF. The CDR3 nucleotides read TGTGCCAGTAGTTGGGGCCGGACCCCACTCGAGCAGTACTTC. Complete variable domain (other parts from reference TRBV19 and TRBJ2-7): DGGITQSPKYLFRKEGQNVTLSCEQNLNHDAMYWYRQDPGQGLRLIYYSQIVNDFQKGDIAEGYSVSREKKESFPLTVTSAQKNPTAFYLCASSWGRTPLEQYFGPGTRLTVT.

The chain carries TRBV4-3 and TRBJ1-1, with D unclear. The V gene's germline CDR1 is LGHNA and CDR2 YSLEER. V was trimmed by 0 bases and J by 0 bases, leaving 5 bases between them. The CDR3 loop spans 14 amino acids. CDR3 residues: CASSQDRVNTEAFF. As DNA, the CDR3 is TGCGCCAGCAGCCAAGATCGGGTGAACACTGAAGCTTTCTTT.